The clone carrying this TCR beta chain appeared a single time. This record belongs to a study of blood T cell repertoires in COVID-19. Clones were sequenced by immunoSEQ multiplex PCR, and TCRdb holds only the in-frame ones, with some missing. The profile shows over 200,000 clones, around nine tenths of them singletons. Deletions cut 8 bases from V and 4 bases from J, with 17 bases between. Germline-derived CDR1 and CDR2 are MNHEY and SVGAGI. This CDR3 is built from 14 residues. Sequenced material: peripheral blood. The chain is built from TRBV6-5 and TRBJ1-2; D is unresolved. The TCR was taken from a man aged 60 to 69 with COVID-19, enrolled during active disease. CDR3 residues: CASGDSYGTYGYTF. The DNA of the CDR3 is TGTGCCAGCGGCGACTCCTACGGTACCTATGGCTACACCTTC.